This T cell receptor beta chain originates from a study of blood T cell repertoires in COVID-19. On the study more broadly: From the United States, Italy and Spain came samples of acute and convalescent COVID-19. PBMCs, B-cell-depleted T cells, or T cells were the source of the cDNA or gDNA that made up the material.

Produced via immunoSEQ multiplex PCR; TCRdb's table is partial and in-frame only. Counted here are approximately 23,000 clones, 85% to 90% occurring once; the ten biggest clones make up around 6.3%. Germline V CDR1 and CDR2: SGDLS, YYNGEE. V dropped 3 bases and J dropped 2 bases, with 17 bases sitting between them. This CDR3 spans 16 amino acids. Sequencing input: peripheral blood. This chain connects TRBV9 to TRBJ2-5, with D perhaps matching TRBD2 (5 bases). This receptor was obtained from an elderly woman with active COVID-19. The CDR3 DNA is TGTGCCAGCAGCGCCGGACTTGGCGCCTCACAAGAGACCCAGTACTTC. Its translation is CASSAGLGASQETQYF. Based on the CDR3 plus reference TRBV9 and TRBJ2-5, the full variable domain is DSGVTQTPKHLITATGQRVTLRCSPRSGDLSVYWYQQSLDQGLQFLIQYYNGEERAKGNILERFSAQQFPDLHSELNLSSLELGDSALYFCASSAGLGASQETQYFGPGTRLLVL.